The clone carrying this T cell receptor beta chain was recorded many times. As the library was built, unique molecular identifiers were attached to individual cDNA molecules. Each CDR3 protein is one row after TCRdb ran MiXCR on the RACE reads. Of some 45,000 distinct CDR3 sequences listed, 9.5% to 15% are singletons. V lost 4 bases and J lost 3; bases outside the gene matches: 10. Germline V CDR1 and CDR2: SGHRS, YFSETQ. The CDR3 sequence is 16 residues long. The data are from a study of human T cells and chemical hapten exposure. Time point in this sample: pre-sensitization, week 0. Documented treatment: therapeutic diphenylcyclopropenone sensitization with weekly scalp DPC.

The sequencing used whole blood, collected in connection with sensitization to the hapten diphenylcyclopropenone (DPC). This receptor was obtained from a woman under 40 with alopecia areata. Some clones in this sample may be carry-over from other donors' samples. The chain joins TRBV5-1 to TRBJ2-3; 8 nucleotides match TRBD2. Here the CDR3 reads CASSPEAGGLTDTQYF. The CDR3 nucleotides are TGCGCCAGCAGCCCGGAGGCGGGAGGTTTGACAGATACGCAGTATTTT.